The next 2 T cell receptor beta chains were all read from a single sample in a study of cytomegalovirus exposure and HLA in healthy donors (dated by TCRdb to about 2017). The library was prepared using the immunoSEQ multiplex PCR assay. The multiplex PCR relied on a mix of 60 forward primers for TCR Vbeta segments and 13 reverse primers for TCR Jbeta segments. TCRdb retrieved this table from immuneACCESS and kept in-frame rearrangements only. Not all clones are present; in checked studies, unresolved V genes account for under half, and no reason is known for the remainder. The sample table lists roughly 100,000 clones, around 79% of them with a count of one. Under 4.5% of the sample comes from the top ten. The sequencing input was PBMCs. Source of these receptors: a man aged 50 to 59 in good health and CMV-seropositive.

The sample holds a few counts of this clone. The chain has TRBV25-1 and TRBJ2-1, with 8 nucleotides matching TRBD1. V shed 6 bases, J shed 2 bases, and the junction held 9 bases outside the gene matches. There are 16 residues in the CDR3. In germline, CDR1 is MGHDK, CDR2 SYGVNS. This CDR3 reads CASRVTGTGTYNEQFF. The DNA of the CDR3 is TGTGCCAGCAGGGTGACCGGGACAGGAACCTACAATGAGCAGTTCTTC.

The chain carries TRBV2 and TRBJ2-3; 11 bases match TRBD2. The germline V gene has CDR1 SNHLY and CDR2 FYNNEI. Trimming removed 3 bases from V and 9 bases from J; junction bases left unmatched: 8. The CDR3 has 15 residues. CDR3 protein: CASSERLAGGITQYF. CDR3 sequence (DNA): TGTGCCAGCAGTGAGCGGCTAGCGGGAGGCATCACGCAGTATTTT.